Ten or more counts support the clone carrying this T cell receptor (beta chain). The sample comes from a study of T cells in Graves' hyperthyroidism and ophthalmopathy. V was trimmed by 7 bases and J by 5 bases, leaving 17 bases between them. CDR1 MDHEN and CDR2 SYDVKM come from the germline V gene. The CDR3 has 14 residues. Using RNA transcripts as the source, TCR beta CDR3 regions were amplified. The HTBI primer set drove a first-round RT-PCR of the TCR CDR3. TCRdb used MiXCR to reprocess the multiplex PCR reads, holding one entry per CDR3 protein. The sample carries roughly 380,000 distinct CDR3 sequences, approximately 13% recorded once.

The specimen sequenced was blood. V gene TRBV28 combines with J gene TRBJ2-5; no clear D. This clonotype was sampled from a woman aged 60-70 years with Graves' hyperthyroidism. The CDR3 protein is CASTDRAPGETQYF. The CDR3 bases are TGTGCCAGCACCGACCGGGCCCCCGGGGAGACCCAGTACTTC.